Listed here are 29 T cell receptor beta chains from one sample, sequenced in a study of OX40 agonist ivuxolimab in advanced cancers. The repertoire was sequenced with immunoSEQ multiplex PCR; TCRdb's copy has only in-frame clones and lacks some. The sample has 50,000 to 75,000 clones; about 90% are singletons. The sequences come from CD4+ or CD8+ T cells sorted from blood, collected in a trial of the OX40 agonist ivuxolimab. The receptors here all came from an adult with an advanced solid tumor such as melanoma, head and neck, liver or kidney cancer.

CDR3 DNA: TGTGCCAGCAAGGGGGCTAGCGGGCCCGGGGAGCTGTTTTTT. Translation gives CASKGASGPGELFF. The chain couples TRBV9 to TRBJ2-2; D may be TRBD2 (8 bases). CDR3 length equals 14 residues. Trimming removed 6 bases at V and 6 bases at J, with 15 bases between. The V gene's germline CDR1 is SGDLS and CDR2 YYNGEE.

The CDR3 sequence is CASSLADRYNEQFF. CDR3 sequence (DNA): TGCGCCAGCAGCTTGGCCGACAGATACAATGAGCAGTTCTTC. The V and J genes are TRBV5-1 and TRBJ2-1, with D tentatively TRBD1 (5 bases). Germline CDR1 reads SGHRS; CDR2 reads YFSETQ. The CDR3 extends over 14 amino acids. Trimming removed 0 bases from V and 4 bases from J, with 8 bases in between. The whole variable domain, remainder taken from reference TRBV5-1 and TRBJ2-1, is KAGVTQTPRYLIKTRGQQVTLSCSPISGHRSVSWYQQTPGQGLQFLFEYFSETQRNKGNFPGRFSGRQFSNSRSEMNVSTLELGDSALYLCASSLADRYNEQFFGPGTRLTVL.

This chain connects TRBV9 to TRBJ2-2; D may be TRBD2 (5 bases). V was shortened by 4 bases and J by 1 base, with 11 bases between the two germline ends. Germline V gene lookup returns CDR1 SGDLS and CDR2 YYNGEE. The CDR3 is made up of 15 amino acids. The CDR3 loop is CASSPHGVNTGELFF. Written as DNA, the CDR3 is TGTGCCAGCAGCCCCCACGGGGTGAACACCGGGGAGCTGTTTTTT.

The V gene is TRBV21-1, the J gene TRBJ2-2; the table's D call, TRBD2, was not checked against the DNA. TRBV21-1 is given as a pseudogene. The CDR3 is made up of 16 amino acids. This chain's CDR3 is CASSGLAGEDTGELFF. The CDR3 nucleotides read TGTGCCAGCAGCGGTCTAGCGGGAGAGGACACCGGGGAGCTGTTTTTT.

The chain links TRBV7-3 to TRBJ1-3, with 11 bases that match TRBD1. Germline-derived CDR1 and CDR2 are SGHTA and FQGTGA. This CDR3 region has 16 residues. V was clipped by 5 bases and J by 2 bases; unmatched bases: 5. The CDR3 DNA follows: TGTGCCAGCAGCCCTACGGGACAGGGGGCTGGAAACACCATATATTTT. It is translated as CASSPTGQGAGNTIYF.

In regard to this clone: Other DNA variants within this sample encode the same CDR3. The CDR3 protein is CASSLDQGRYNEQFF. In DNA form, the CDR3 reads TGCGCCAGCAGCTTAGACCAGGGGAGGTACAATGAGCAGTTCTTC. The chain has TRBV5-1 and TRBJ2-1, with D perhaps being TRBD1 or TRBD2 (6 bases each). V lost 2 bases and J lost 4, with 13 bases in between. Germline V gene lookup returns CDR1 SGHRS and CDR2 YFSETQ. CDR3 size: 15 residues.

This clone came up once. The V gene is TRBV12-5, the J gene TRBJ2-5; 10 bases match TRBD2. The J call is uncertain, as TRBJ2-7 better fits the DNA end. Germline V gene sequence: CDR1 LGHNT, CDR2 FRNRAP. This CDR3 is 13 amino acids long. This chain's CDR3 is CASPLAGPYEQYF. CDR3 sequence (DNA): TGTGCTAGCCCACTAGCGGGACCCTACGAGCAGTACTTC.

The rearrangement joins TRBV2 to TRBJ2-5; 7 bases agree with TRBD1. The CDR3 has 12 amino acids. J was trimmed by 4 bases and V by 8 bases; bases with no gene match: 4. CDR1 is SNHLY and CDR2 is FYNNEI in the germline V gene. CDR3 sequence: CASSGQPETQYF. As DNA, the CDR3 is TGTGCCAGCTCGGGACAGCCAGAGACCCAGTACTTC.

V usage is TRBV30 and J usage is TRBJ2-7; 9 bases map to TRBD1. The CDR3 spans 16 residues. With V trimmed by 1 base and J by 2 bases, 9 bases remained unmatched. Germline values: CDR1 GTSNPN, CDR2 SVGIG (reference sequence). This chain's CDR3 is CAWSGGTGKLTYEQYF. The CDR3 nucleotides read TGTGCCTGGAGTGGGGGGACAGGGAAACTGACCTACGAGCAGTACTTC.

This chain connects TRBV19 to TRBJ1-4; D is unclear. The length of the CDR3 is 22 residues. In germline, CDR1 is LNHDA, CDR2 SQIVND (reference sequence). Trimming removed 2 bases from V and 8 bases from J, with 36 bases in between. CDR3 nucleotide sequence: TGTGCCAGTAGTATAACGGGCCATGGTTTGGTACCCGGGAAGGGTCCCTACGAAAAACTGTTTTTT. Translating gives CASSITGHGLVPGKGPYEKLFF.

The chain recombines TRBV7-6 with TRBJ2-3; D is uncertain. Trimming cost V 5 bases and J 3 bases, with 6 bases left between them. The CDR3 totals 12 residues. The germline V gene has CDR1 SGHVS and CDR2 FNYEAQ. CDR3 sequence reads: CASSRITDTQYF. DNA for the CDR3: TGTGCCAGCAGCCGTATAACAGATACGCAGTATTTT.

The rearrangement uses TRBV9 and TRBJ2-5; weak D call: TRBD2 (5 bases). This CDR3 spans 16 amino acids. V was shortened by 2 bases and J by 1 base, with 15 bases between the two germline ends. Germline V lookup: CDR1 SGDLS, CDR2 YYNGEE. As DNA, the CDR3 is TGTGCCAGCAGCGTCAGTCCGGGGAATACCCAAGAGACCCAGTACTTC. It translates to CASSVSPGNTQETQYF.

The rearrangement uses TRBV9 and TRBJ2-7; 8 positions match TRBD1. CDR3 length: 14 residues. Germline V gene data show CDR1 as SGDLS and CDR2 as YYNGEE. Trimming at V came to 0 bases and at J to 6 bases, leaving 5 bases not matched to a gene. The CDR3 spells CASSVGQGAGEQYF. The DNA of the CDR3 is TGTGCCAGCAGCGTAGGTCAGGGGGCTGGCGAGCAGTACTTC.

This clone showed up just once. This chain joins TRBV9 and TRBJ1-1; 7 positions agree with TRBD1. This CDR3 comprises 15 residues. V dropped 0 bases and J dropped 0; count of bases not matched to a gene: 2. Looked up from germline, CDR1 is SGDLS and CDR2 is YYNGEE. CDR3 residues: CASSVEGGLNTEAFF. DNA of the CDR3: TGTGCCAGCAGCGTAGAAGGGGGCCTGAACACTGAAGCTTTCTTT.

The V gene is TRBV20-1, the J gene TRBJ1-1, with TRBD1 as a possible D gene (5 bases). Germline V lookup: CDR1 DFQATT, CDR2 SNEGSKA (reference sequence). There are 11 residues in the CDR3. V shed 5 bases and J shed 10 bases, with 14 bases lying between them. CDR3 sequence (DNA): TGCAGTGCTCCGGCCCTCAGGGTAGCTTTCTTT. It yields the protein CSAPALRVAFF.

The V and J genes are TRBV27 and TRBJ2-2; D is possibly TRBD1 (6 bases). The germline V gene encodes CDR1 MNHEY and CDR2 SMNVEV (reference sequence). The CDR3 runs 16 residues. V lost 7 bases to trimming and J lost 0 bases, with 15 bases between them. The CDR3 reads CASKLNRAANTGELFF. CDR3 nucleotide sequence: TGTGCCAGCAAACTAAACAGGGCCGCGAACACCGGGGAGCTGTTTTTT.

The genes are TRBV19 and TRBJ2-4; 10 positions match TRBD2. V shed 1 base, J shed 0 bases, and the junction held 9 bases outside the gene matches. The CDR3 is 19 amino acids. Germline V gene lookup returns CDR1 LNHDA and CDR2 SQIVND (reference sequence). The CDR3 region has the DNA TGTGCCAGTAGTATAGGGAGGCTAGCGGGAGTTACAGCCAAAAACATTCAGTACTTC. The encoded protein is CASSIGRLAGVTAKNIQYF.

V is TRBV20-1 and J is TRBJ1-2; D is uncertain. CDR1 is DFQATT and CDR2 is SNEGSKA in the germline V gene (reference sequence). CDR3 length equals 11 residues. The V end lost 2 bases, the J end lost 8 bases, and 9 bases lay between the germline ends. The CDR3 spells CSARISSGYTF. The DNA for the CDR3 is TGCAGTGCTAGAATATCTTCGGGCTACACCTTC.

The chain employs TRBV2 and TRBJ1-5; D gene uncertain. The CDR3 totals 14 residues. From germline, CDR1 is SNHLY and CDR2 FYNNEI. Trimming shortened V by 0 bases and J by 6 bases, and 9 bases separated the two germline ends. DNA of the CDR3: TGTGCCAGCAGTGAAGCGCACGGGATTCAGCCCCAGCATTTT. The encoded protein is CASSEAHGIQPQHF.

This chain joins TRBV28 and TRBJ2-5; D uncertain. The J call may be wrong; the DNA end is better matched by TRBJ2-7. The length of the CDR3 is 14 residues. Looked up from germline, CDR1 is MDHEN and CDR2 is SYDVKM. The CDR3 nucleotides are TGTGCCAGCAGTTTAAGGTCCTCGGGCTACGAGCAGTACTTC. Protein product: CASSLRSSGYEQYF.

The V call is TRBV28, the J call TRBJ2-1; no definite D call. V lost 6 bases and J 2 bases, leaving 8 bases between the germline ends. The CDR3 runs to 13 residues. Germline V gives CDR1 MDHEN, CDR2 SYDVKM. This chain's CDR3 is CASRGSAYNEQFF. In DNA, the CDR3 is TGTGCCAGCAGGGGCAGTGCCTACAATGAGCAGTTCTTC.

This clone was observed a few times. The genes are TRBV7-3 and TRBJ2-3; the match to TRBD2 covers 7 bases. The CDR3 totals 14 residues. Germline V CDR1 and CDR2: SGHTA, FQGTGA. The V gene end was trimmed by 2 bases and the J gene end by 4 bases; junction bases not matched to a gene: 3. DNA of the CDR3: TGTGCCAGCAGCTTAGGGGACTACCCAGATACGCAGTATTTT. Its translation: CASSLGDYPDTQYF. Full variable domain (remainder filled in from reference TRBV7-3 and TRBJ2-3): GAGVSQTPSNKVTEKGKYVELRCDPISGHTALYWYRQSLGQGPEFLIYFQGTGAADDSGLPNDRFFAVRPEGSVSTLKIQRTERGDSAVYLCASSLGDYPDTQYFGPGTRLTVL.

This clone came up a few times. CDR3 coding DNA: TGCGCCAGCAGCTTCTCCGCGCGGGGCACTGAAGCTTTCTTT. This codes for CASSFSARGTEAFF. The J gene is TRBJ1-1, the V gene TRBV5-1; unclear D gene. The V gene's germline CDR1 is SGHRS and CDR2 YFSETQ. This CDR3 has 14 residues. The V gene lost 2 bases and the J gene lost 4 bases, with 12 bases spanning the gap.

This clone is labeled medium-sized. The chain is built from TRBV5-3 and TRBJ1-5, with D tentatively TRBD1 (6 bases). TRBV5-3 is treated as an ORF (open reading frame) with a function not yet certain. The CDR3 length is 15 residues. V shed 4 bases and J shed 4 bases, with 15 bases lying between them. CDR3 bases: TGTGCCAGAAGCCCGGTCGGACAGTTTAATCAGCCCCAGCATTTT. Encoded protein: CARSPVGQFNQPQHF.

This clone has a single count. CDR3 protein: CASSTPTGKETQYF. The CDR3 bases are TGTGCCAGCAGTACACCGACAGGAAAAGAGACCCAGTACTTC. The rearrangement joins TRBV6-5 to TRBJ2-5, with D possibly TRBD1 on 6 matching bases. This CDR3 is 14 amino acids long. V was cut by 5 bases and J by 3 bases, with 13 bases left in between. Germline CDR1 and CDR2: MNHEY and SVGAGI.

The chain uses TRBV7-3 and TRBJ2-3; perhaps D is TRBD1 or TRBD2 (5 bases each). Germline CDR1 and CDR2: SGHTA and FQGTGA. The CDR3 sequence is 13 residues long. The ends were cut back, 5 bases at V and 6 bases at J, with 12 bases in the middle. CDR3 DNA sequence: TGTGCCAGCAGCCGTGGGGGTAGGGATACGCAGTATTTT. Translated: CASSRGGRDTQYF.

The chain carries TRBV7-9 and TRBJ1-2; D might be TRBD1 (5 bases). Trimming cost V 1 base and J 4 bases, with 13 bases left between them. The CDR3 contains 15 residues. The germline V gene encodes CDR1 SEHNR and CDR2 FQNEAQ (reference sequence). CDR3 amino acids: CASSLGSGGLYGYTF. CDR3 DNA: TGTGCCAGCAGCTTAGGGTCGGGGGGACTCTATGGCTACACCTTC.

V is TRBV7-3 and J is TRBJ2-6; D uncertain. V lost 5 bases, J lost 4 bases, and 6 bases lay in between. Germline V gene data show CDR1 as SGHTA and CDR2 as FQGTGA. The CDR3 has 13 residues. CDR3 nucleotides: TGTGCCAGCAGCCCAATGGGGGCCAACGTCCTGACTTTC. Translating gives CASSPMGANVLTF.

The V call is TRBV19, the J call TRBJ2-5, with 11 bases fitting TRBD2. CDR1 is LNHDA and CDR2 is SQIVND in the germline V gene (reference sequence). The CDR3 length is 15 residues. The V gene end was trimmed by 4 bases and the J gene end by 5 bases; junction bases not matched to a gene: 6. The CDR3 reads CASSTLAGERETQYF. The CDR3 region has the DNA TGTGCCAGTAGTACACTAGCGGGAGAGAGGGAGACCCAGTACTTC.